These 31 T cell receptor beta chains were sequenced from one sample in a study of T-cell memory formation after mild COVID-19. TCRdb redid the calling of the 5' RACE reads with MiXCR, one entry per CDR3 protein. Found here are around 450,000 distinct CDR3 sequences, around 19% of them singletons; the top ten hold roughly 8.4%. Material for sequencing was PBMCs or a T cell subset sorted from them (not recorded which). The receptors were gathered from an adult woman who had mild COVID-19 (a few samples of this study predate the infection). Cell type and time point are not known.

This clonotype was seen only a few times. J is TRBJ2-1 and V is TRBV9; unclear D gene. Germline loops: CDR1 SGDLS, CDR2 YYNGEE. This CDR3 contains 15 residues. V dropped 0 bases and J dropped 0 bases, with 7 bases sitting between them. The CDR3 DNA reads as TGTGCCAGCAGCGTAGGGGTAAGCTCCTACAATGAGCAGTTCTTC. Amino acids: CASSVGVSSYNEQFF.

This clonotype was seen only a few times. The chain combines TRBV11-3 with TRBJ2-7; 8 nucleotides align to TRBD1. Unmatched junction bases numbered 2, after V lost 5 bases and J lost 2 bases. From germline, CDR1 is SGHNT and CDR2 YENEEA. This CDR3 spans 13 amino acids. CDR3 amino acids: CASSKTGAYEQYF. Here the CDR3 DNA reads TGTGCCAGCAGCAAGACAGGGGCCTACGAGCAGTACTTC.

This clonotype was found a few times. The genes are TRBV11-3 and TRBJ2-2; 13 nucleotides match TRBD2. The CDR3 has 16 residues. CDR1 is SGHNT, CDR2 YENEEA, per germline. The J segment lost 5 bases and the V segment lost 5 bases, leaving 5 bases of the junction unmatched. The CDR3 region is CASSLGLAGATGELFF. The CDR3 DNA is TGTGCCAGCAGCCTTGGACTAGCGGGAGCAACCGGGGAGCTGTTTTTT.

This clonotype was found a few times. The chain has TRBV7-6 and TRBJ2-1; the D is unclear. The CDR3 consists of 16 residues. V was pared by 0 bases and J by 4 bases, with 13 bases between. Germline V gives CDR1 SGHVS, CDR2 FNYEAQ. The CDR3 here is CASSLAGHQSYNEQFF. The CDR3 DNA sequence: TGTGCCAGCAGCTTAGCCGGCCACCAATCATACAATGAGCAGTTCTTC.

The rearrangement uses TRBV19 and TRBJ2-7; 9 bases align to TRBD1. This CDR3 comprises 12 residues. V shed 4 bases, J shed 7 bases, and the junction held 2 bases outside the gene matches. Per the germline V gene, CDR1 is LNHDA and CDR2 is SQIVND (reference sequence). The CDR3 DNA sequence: TGTGCCAGTAGTAGGGACAGGGAGGAGCAGTACTTC. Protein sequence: CASSRDREEQYF.

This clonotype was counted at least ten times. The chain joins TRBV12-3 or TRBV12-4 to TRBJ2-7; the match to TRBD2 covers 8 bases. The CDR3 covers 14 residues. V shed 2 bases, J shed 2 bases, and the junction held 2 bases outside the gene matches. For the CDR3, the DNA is TGTGCCAGCAGTTTAAACGGGGGGGCCTACGAGCAGTACTTC. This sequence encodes CASSLNGGAYEQYF.

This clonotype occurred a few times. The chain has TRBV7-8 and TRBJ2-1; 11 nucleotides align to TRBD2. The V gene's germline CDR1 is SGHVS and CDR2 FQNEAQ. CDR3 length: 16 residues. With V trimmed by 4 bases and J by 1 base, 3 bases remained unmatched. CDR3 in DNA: TGTGCCAGCAGCTGGGGACTAGCGGAATCCTACAATGAGCAGTTCTTC. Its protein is CASSWGLAESYNEQFF.

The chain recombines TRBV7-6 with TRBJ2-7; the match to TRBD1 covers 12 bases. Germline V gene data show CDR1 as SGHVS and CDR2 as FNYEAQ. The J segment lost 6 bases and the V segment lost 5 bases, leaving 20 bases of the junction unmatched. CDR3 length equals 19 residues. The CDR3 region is CASSRYEYGGTGGFGEQYF. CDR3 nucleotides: TGTGCCAGCAGCCGTTACGAATACGGCGGGACAGGGGGCTTCGGCGAGCAGTACTTC.

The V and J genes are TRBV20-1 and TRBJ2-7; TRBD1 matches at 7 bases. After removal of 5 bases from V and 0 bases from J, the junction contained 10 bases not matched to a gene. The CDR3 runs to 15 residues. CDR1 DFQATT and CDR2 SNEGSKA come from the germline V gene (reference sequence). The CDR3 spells CSALDRVTSSYEQYF. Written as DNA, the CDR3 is TGCAGTGCTCTCGACAGGGTCACCTCCTCCTACGAGCAGTACTTC.

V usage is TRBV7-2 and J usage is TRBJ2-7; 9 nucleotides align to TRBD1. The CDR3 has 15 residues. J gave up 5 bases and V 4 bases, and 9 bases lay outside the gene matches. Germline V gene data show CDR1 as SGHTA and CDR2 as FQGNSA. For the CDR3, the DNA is TGTGCCAGCAGCTACAGGGGGCGCAGCGGGAACGAGCAGTACTTC. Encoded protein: CASSYRGRSGNEQYF.

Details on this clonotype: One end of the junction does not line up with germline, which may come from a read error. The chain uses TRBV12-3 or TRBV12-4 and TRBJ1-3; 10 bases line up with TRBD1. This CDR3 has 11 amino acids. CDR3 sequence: CASSLPGDRGF. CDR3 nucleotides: TGTGCCAGCAGTTTACCGGGGGACAGGGGTTTC.

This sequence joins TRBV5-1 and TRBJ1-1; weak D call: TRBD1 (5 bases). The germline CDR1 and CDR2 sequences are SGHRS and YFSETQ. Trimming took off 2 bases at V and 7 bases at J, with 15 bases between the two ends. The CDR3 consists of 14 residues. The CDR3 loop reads CASSFAGGAFEAFF. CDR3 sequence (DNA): TGCGCCAGCAGCTTCGCAGGAGGGGCCTTTGAAGCTTTCTTT.

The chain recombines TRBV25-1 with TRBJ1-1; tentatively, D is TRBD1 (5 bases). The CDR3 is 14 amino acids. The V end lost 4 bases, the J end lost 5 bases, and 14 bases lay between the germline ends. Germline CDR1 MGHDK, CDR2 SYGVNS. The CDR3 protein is CASSGGLQETEAFF. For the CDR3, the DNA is TGTGCCAGCAGTGGAGGGTTACAGGAGACTGAAGCTTTCTTT.

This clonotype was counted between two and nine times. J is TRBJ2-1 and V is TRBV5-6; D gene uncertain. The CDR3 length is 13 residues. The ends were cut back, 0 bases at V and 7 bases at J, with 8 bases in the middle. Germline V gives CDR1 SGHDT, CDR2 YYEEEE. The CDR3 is CASSLAPTNEQFF. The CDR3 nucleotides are TGTGCCAGCAGCTTGGCCCCCACGAATGAGCAGTTCTTC. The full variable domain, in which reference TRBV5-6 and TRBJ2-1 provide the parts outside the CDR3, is DAGVTQSPTHLIKTRGQQVTLRCSPKSGHDTVSWYQQALGQGPQFIFQYYEEEERQRGNFPDRFSGHQFPNYSSELNVNALLLGDSALYLCASSLAPTNEQFFGPGTRLTVL.

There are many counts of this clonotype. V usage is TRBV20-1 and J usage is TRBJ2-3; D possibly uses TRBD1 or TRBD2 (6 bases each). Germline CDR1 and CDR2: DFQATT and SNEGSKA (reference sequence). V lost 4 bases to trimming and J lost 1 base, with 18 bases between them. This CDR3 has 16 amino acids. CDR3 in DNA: TGCAGTGCTAACTCCGAGGGGGGTTCGCGCACAGATACGCAGTATTTT. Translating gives CSANSEGGSRTDTQYF.

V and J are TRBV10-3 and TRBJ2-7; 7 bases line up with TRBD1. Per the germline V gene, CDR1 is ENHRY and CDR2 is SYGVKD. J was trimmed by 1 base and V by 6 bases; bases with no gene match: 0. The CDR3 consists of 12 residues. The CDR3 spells CAIRGQSYEQYF. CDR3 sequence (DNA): TGTGCCATCAGGGGACAGTCCTACGAGCAGTACTTC.

The CDR3 spells CASSPSVLAGGSTDTQYF. CDR3 nucleotide sequence: TGTGCCAGCTCGCCGTCAGTCCTCGCGGGAGGCTCCACAGATACGCAGTATTTT. This chain uses TRBV18 with TRBJ2-3; TRBD2 matches at 8 bases. The germline V gene has CDR1 KGHSH and CDR2 LQKENI. The CDR3 runs 18 residues. Trimming took 6 bases from V and 2 from J; bases not matched to a gene: 16.

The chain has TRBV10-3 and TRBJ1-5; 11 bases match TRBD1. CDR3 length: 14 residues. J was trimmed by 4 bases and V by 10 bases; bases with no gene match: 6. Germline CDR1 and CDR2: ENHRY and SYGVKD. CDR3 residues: CATRTGGGNQPQHF. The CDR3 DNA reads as TGTGCCACCCGGACAGGGGGCGGGAATCAGCCCCAGCATTTT.

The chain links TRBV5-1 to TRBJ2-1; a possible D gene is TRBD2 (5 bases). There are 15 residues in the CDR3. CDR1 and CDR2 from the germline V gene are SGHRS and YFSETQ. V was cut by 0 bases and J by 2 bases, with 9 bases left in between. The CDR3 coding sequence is TGCGCCAGCAGCTTGGGCGACTATACCTACAATGAGCAGTTCTTC. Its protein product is CASSLGDYTYNEQFF. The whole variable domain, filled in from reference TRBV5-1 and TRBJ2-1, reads KAGVTQTPRYLIKTRGQQVTLSCSPISGHRSVSWYQQTPGQGLQFLFEYFSETQRNKGNFPGRFSGRQFSNSRSEMNVSTLELGDSALYLCASSLGDYTYNEQFFGPGTRLTVL.

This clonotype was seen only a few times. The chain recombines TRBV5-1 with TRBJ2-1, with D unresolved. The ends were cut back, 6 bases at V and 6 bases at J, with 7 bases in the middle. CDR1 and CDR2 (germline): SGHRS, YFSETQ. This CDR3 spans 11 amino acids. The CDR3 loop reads CASTYTNEQFF. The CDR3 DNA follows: TGCGCCAGCACCTACACCAATGAGCAGTTCTTC. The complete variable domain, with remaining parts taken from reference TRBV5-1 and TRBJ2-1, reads KAGVTQTPRYLIKTRGQQVTLSCSPISGHRSVSWYQQTPGQGLQFLFEYFSETQRNKGNFPGRFSGRQFSNSRSEMNVSTLELGDSALYLCASTYTNEQFFGPGTRLTVL.

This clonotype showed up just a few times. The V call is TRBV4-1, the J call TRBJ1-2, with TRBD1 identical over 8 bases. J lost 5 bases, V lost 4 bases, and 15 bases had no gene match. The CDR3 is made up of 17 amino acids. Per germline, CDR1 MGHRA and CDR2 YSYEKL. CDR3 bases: TGCGCCAGCAGCCTTACCCTGCCCCAGGGGGCTGTGTATGGCTACACCTTC. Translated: CASSLTLPQGAVYGYTF.

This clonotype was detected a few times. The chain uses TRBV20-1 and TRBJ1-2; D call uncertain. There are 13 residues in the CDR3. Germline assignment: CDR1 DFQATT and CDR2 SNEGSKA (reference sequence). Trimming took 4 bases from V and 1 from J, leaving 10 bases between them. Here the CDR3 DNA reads TGCAGTGCTATGGGCCTTCTTAACTATGGCTACACCTTC. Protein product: CSAMGLLNYGYTF.

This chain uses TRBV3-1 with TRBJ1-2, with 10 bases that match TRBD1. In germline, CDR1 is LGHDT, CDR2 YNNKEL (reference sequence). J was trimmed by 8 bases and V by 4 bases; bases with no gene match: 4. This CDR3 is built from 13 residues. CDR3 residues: CASSPGTGDGYTF. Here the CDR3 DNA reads TGTGCCAGCAGCCCCGGGACAGGGGACGGCTACACCTTC.

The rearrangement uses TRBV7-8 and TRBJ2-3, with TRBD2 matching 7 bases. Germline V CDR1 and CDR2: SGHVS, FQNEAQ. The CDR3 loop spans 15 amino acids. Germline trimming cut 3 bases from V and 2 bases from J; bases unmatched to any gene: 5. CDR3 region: CASSFAGAYTDTQYF. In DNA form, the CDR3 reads TGTGCCAGCAGCTTCGCGGGAGCGTACACAGATACGCAGTATTTT. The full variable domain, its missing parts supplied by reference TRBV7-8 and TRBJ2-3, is GAGVSQSPRYKVAKRGQDVALRCDPISGHVSLFWYQQALGQGPEFLTYFQNEAQLDKSGLPSDRFFAERPEGSVSTLKIQRTQQEDSAVYLCASSFAGAYTDTQYFGPGTRLTVL.

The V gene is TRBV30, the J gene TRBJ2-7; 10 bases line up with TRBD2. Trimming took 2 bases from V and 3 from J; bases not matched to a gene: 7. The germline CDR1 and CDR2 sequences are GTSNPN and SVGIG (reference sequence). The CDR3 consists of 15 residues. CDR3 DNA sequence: TGTGCCTGGAGTTCTGTGACTAGCGGGTTCTACGAGCAGTACTTC. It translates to CAWSSVTSGFYEQYF. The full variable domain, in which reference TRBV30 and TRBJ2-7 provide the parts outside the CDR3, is SQTIHQWPATLVQPVGSPLSLECTVEGTSNPNLYWYRQAAGRGLQLLFYSVGIGQISSEVPQNLSASRPQDRQFILSSKKLLLSDSGFYLCAWSSVTSGFYEQYFGPGTRLTVT.

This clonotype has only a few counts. CDR3 loop: CASSPRPTVTYEQYF. As DNA, the CDR3 is TGTGCCAGCAGCCCCCGCCCGACAGTAACCTACGAGCAGTACTTC. The chain recombines TRBV3-1 with TRBJ2-7; a weak D match, TRBD1 (5 bases). Trimming left V 4 bases short and J 2 bases short, with 15 bases between. Germline CDR1 and CDR2: LGHDT and YNNKEL (reference sequence). The CDR3 spans 15 residues.

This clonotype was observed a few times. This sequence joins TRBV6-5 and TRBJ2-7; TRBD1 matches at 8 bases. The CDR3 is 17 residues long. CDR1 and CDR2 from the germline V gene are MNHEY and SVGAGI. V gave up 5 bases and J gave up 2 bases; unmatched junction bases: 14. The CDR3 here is CASSPRLQGEVTYEQYF. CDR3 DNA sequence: TGTGCCAGCAGTCCGCGCTTACAGGGGGAAGTCACCTACGAGCAGTACTTC.

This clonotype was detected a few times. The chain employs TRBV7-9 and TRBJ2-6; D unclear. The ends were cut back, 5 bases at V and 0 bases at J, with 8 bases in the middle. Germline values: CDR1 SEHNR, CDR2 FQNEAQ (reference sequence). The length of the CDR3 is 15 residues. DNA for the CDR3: TGTGCCAGCAGCCGCCCGGGCTCTGGGGCCAACGTCCTGACTTTC. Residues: CASSRPGSGANVLTF. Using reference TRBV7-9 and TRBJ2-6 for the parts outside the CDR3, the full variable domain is DTGVSQNPRHKITKRGQNVTFRCDPISEHNRLYWYRQTLGQGPEFLTYFQNEAQLEKSRLLSDRFSAERPKGSFSTLEIQRTEQGDSAMYLCASSRPGSGANVLTFGAGSRLTVL.

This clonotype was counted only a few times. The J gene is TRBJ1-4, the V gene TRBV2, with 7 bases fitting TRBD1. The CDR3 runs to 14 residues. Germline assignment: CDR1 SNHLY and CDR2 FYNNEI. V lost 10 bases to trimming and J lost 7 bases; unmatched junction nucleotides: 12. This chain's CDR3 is CANGQGQASEKLFF. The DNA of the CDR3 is TGTGCCAACGGCCAAGGACAGGCGAGTGAAAAACTGTTTTTT.

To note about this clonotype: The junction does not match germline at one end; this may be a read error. The CDR3 is CDSSLSGTGGDGYTF. CDR3 sequence (DNA): TGTGACAGCAGTCTCTCCGGGACAGGGGGCGATGGCTACACCTTC. The V call is TRBV12-3 or TRBV12-4, the J call TRBJ1-2; 12 bases are a match to TRBD1. The CDR3 consists of 15 residues.

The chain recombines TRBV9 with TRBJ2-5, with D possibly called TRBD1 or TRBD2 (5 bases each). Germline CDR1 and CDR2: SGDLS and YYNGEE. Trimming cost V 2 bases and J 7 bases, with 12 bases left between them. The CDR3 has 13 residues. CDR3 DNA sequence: TGTGCCAGCAGCGTGGACGGGACCGGGACCCAGTACTTC. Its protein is CASSVDGTGTQYF.